These 31 T cell receptor beta chains were all obtained from the same sample, sequenced in a study of T cells in Graves' hyperthyroidism and ophthalmopathy. Amplified TCR beta CDR3 regions derived from RNA transcripts. During a first-round RT-PCR of the TCR CDR3, the HTBI primer set was used. One entry per CDR3 protein, called by TCRdb with MiXCR from the multiplex PCR reads. The repertoire includes 200,000 to 250,000 distinct CDR3 sequences, 17% of them detected once, and under 65% sits in the top ten. Sequencing was performed on blood. These receptors were taken from a man aged 45-65 years with Graves' hyperthyroidism.

This chain links TRBV24-1 with TRBJ2-5; 9 bases are a match to TRBD1. The CDR3 has 16 residues. Per germline, CDR1 KGHDR and CDR2 SFDVKD. Germline trimming cut 5 bases from V and 5 bases from J; bases unmatched to any gene: 11. The CDR3 loop reads CATSARTGEVRETQYF. The CDR3 region has the DNA TGTGCCACCAGTGCCCGGACAGGGGAAGTTCGGGAGACCCAGTACTTC.

The chain links TRBV10-2 to TRBJ2-3, with a tentative D call TRBD2 (5 bases). The CDR3 runs 11 residues. The germline V gene encodes CDR1 WSHSY and CDR2 SAAADI. Trimming removed 6 bases at V and 7 bases at J, with 8 bases between. The CDR3 nucleotides are TGCGCCAGCAGCGAGGGTAATACGCAGTATTTT. It yields the protein CASSEGNTQYF.

The V call is TRBV27, the J call TRBJ2-7, with 10 nucleotides matching TRBD2. Trimming at V came to 8 bases and at J to 1 base, leaving 5 bases not matched to a gene. This CDR3 has 14 residues. Germline loops: CDR1 MNHEY, CDR2 SMNVEV (reference sequence). In DNA form, the CDR3 reads TGTGCCAGCTGGAGTAGCGGGAGGTCCTACGAGCAGTACTTC. This codes for CASWSSGRSYEQYF.

This clonotype was seen only once. The germline gene is not matched at one end of the junction; a read error may be the cause. V usage is TRBV29-1 and J usage is TRBJ2-2; 11 bases are shared with TRBD1. CDR3 length: 16 residues. The germline gives CDR1 SQVTM, CDR2 ANQGSEA. DNA for the CDR3: TGCAGCGTTGAGCAGAGGGACAGGGGGTTTACCGGGGAGCTGCTTTTT. This sequence encodes CSVEQRDRGFTGELLF.

The sample holds many counts of this clonotype. The rearrangement uses TRBV12-3 or TRBV12-4 and TRBJ2-1; 12 nucleotides align to TRBD2. The CDR3 contains 15 residues. V trimming: 5 bases; J trimming: 3 bases; junction bases outside the gene matches: 2. CDR3 residues: CASSGTSGRYNEQFF. The DNA of the CDR3 is TGTGCCAGCAGTGGGACTAGCGGGCGCTACAATGAGCAGTTCTTC.

There are many counts of this clonotype. The V call is TRBV20-1, the J call TRBJ2-2; 8 bases agree with TRBD2. After removal of 0 bases from V and 6 bases from J, the junction contained 3 bases not matched to a gene. This CDR3 comprises 14 residues. The germline gives CDR1 DFQATT, CDR2 SNEGSKA (reference sequence). CDR3 DNA: TGCAGTGCTAGAGACGGGAGGGTGGCCGGGGAGCTGTTTTTT. Translation: CSARDGRVAGELFF.

This clonotype was counted many times. V usage is TRBV7-9 and J usage is TRBJ2-5, with D unresolved. The CDR3 extends over 15 amino acids. Germline values: CDR1 SEHNR, CDR2 FQNEAQ (reference sequence). V was trimmed by 5 bases and J by 2 bases, leaving 15 bases between them. The CDR3 spells CASSPFAMPQETQYF. As DNA, the CDR3 is TGTGCCAGCAGCCCCTTTGCTATGCCTCAAGAGACCCAGTACTTC.

This clonotype occurred a few times. The chain couples TRBV28 to TRBJ1-1; D unclear. From germline, CDR1 is MDHEN and CDR2 SYDVKM. The V end was cut by 5 bases, the J end by 1 base, with 8 bases between. The CDR3 spans 13 residues. Here the CDR3 reads CASSPRENTEAFF. DNA for the CDR3: TGTGCCAGCAGTCCCCGGGAGAACACTGAAGCTTTCTTT.

This clonotype has just a few counts. This rearrangement joins TRBV6-1 to TRBJ2-7, with D maybe TRBD1 (5 bases). Germline V gives CDR1 MNHNS, CDR2 SASEGT. The CDR3 consists of 14 residues. Between the trimmed V and J ends, which lost 6 bases and 3 bases, there was a span of 15 bases. DNA for the CDR3: TGTGCCAGCAGATACCACCAGGGTCTCTACGAGCAGTACTTC. Translated: CASRYHQGLYEQYF.

In its sample, this clonotype was seen many times. The chain employs TRBV7-2 and TRBJ2-2; D possibly corresponds to TRBD2 (5 bases). Germline CDR1 reads SGHTA; CDR2 reads FQGNSA. V dropped 5 bases and J dropped 4 bases, with 17 bases sitting between them. CDR3 length equals 16 residues. The CDR3 protein is CASSPPGRAGTGELFF. CDR3 in DNA: TGTGCCAGCAGCCCACCCGGGCGGGCGGGCACCGGGGAGCTGTTTTTT.

This clonotype was observed many times. The V call is TRBV2, the J call TRBJ1-5, with TRBD1 matching over 8 bases. The V segment lost 7 bases and the J segment 4 bases; nucleotides outside the gene matches: 3. The V gene's germline CDR1 is SNHLY and CDR2 FYNNEI. The CDR3 has 13 residues. CDR3 protein: CASKGQANQPQHF. CDR3 nucleotide sequence: TGTGCCAGCAAGGGACAGGCTAATCAGCCCCAGCATTTT. Full variable domain (remainder filled in from reference TRBV2 and TRBJ1-5): EPEVTQTPSHQVTQMGQEVILRCVPISNHLYFYWYRQILGQKVEFLVSFYNNEISEKSEIFDDQFSVERPDGSNFTLKIRSTKLEDSAMYFCASKGQANQPQHFGDGTRLSIL.

In this sample, this clonotype turned up many times. The chain combines TRBV7-9 with TRBJ2-7, with D perhaps matching TRBD2 (6 bases). CDR1 and CDR2 (germline): SEHNR, FQNEAQ (reference sequence). The CDR3 is made up of 14 amino acids. V gave up 5 bases and J gave up 1 base, with 12 bases separating them. This CDR3 reads CASSGGTSSYEQYF. For the CDR3, the DNA is TGTGCCAGCAGCGGGGGGACTTCGTCCTACGAGCAGTACTTC.

This clonotype has at least ten counts. J is TRBJ2-1 and V is TRBV30, with 9 bases lining up with TRBD1. The CDR3 totals 14 residues. Looked up from germline, CDR1 is GTSNPN and CDR2 is SVGIG (reference sequence). The trim removed 8 bases at V and 6 bases at J, leaving 11 bases unmatched. CDR3 sequence reads: CADPGTGPSNEQFF. For the CDR3, the DNA is TGTGCCGACCCCGGGACAGGGCCTTCCAATGAGCAGTTCTTC. Full variable domain (outside the CDR3, taken from reference TRBV30 and TRBJ2-1): SQTIHQWPATLVQPVGSPLSLECTVEGTSNPNLYWYRQAAGRGLQLLFYSVGIGQISSEVPQNLSASRPQDRQFILSSKKLLLSDSGFYLCADPGTGPSNEQFFGPGTRLTVL.

V usage is TRBV28 and J usage is TRBJ2-1, with TRBD2 matching 9 bases. Germline V gene sequence: CDR1 MDHEN, CDR2 SYDVKM. Losses at the gene ends were 5 bases for V and 6 bases for J; bases not matched to a gene: 8. The CDR3 extends over 15 amino acids. CDR3 protein: CASSARLADLNEQFF. The CDR3 DNA is TGTGCCAGCAGTGCCCGACTAGCGGACCTCAATGAGCAGTTCTTC.

This clonotype was seen a few times. The chain carries TRBV18 and TRBJ2-5; D is unclear. The CDR3 length is 14 residues. The germline V gene has CDR1 KGHSH and CDR2 LQKENI. V was pared by 0 bases and J by 0 bases, with 5 bases between. CDR3 sequence reads: CASSPPGYQETQYF. CDR3 coding DNA: TGTGCCAGCTCACCACCCGGGTACCAAGAGACCCAGTACTTC.

This clonotype was detected only a few times. The genes are TRBV5-4 and TRBJ1-2, with D unclear. The CDR3 consists of 12 residues. With 4 bases removed from V and 7 bases from J, the gap between germline ends came to 11 bases. Germline V gives CDR1 SGHNT, CDR2 YYREEE (reference sequence). Here the CDR3 DNA reads TGTGCCAGCAGCCTGCCACGGGCTGGCTACACCTTC. Translated: CASSLPRAGYTF.

The chain has TRBV20-1 and TRBJ2-1; D gene ambiguous. The CDR3 length is 15 residues. CDR1 and CDR2 (germline): DFQATT, SNEGSKA (reference sequence). Trimming took 2 bases from V and 4 from J, leaving 15 bases between them. Here the CDR3 DNA reads TGCAGTGCTAGATGGTTCCTGGACCCTTACAATGAGCAGTTCTTC. Protein sequence: CSARWFLDPYNEQFF.

There are many counts of this clonotype. In nucleotides, the CDR3 is TGTGCCAGCAGCCTCTCCTCCTATAATTCACCCCTCCACTTT. It codes for CASSLSSYNSPLHF. This chain links TRBV3-1 with TRBJ1-6; D is undetermined. Germline V gives CDR1 LGHDT, CDR2 YNNKEL (reference sequence). This CDR3 spans 14 amino acids. Trimming pared 4 bases from V and 0 bases from J, leaving 4 bases between.

This clonotype was counted a single time. The chain is built from TRBV11-1 and TRBJ2-3; 9 nucleotides agree with TRBD2. The CDR3 is 17 residues long. The V and J ends lost 8 bases and 0 bases, in that order; junction bases with no gene match: 12. Germline CDR1 reads SGHAT; CDR2 reads FQDESV (reference sequence). CDR3 loop: CASSSPRTSASTDTQYF. CDR3 DNA: TGTGCCAGCTCGTCCCCCCGGACTAGCGCTAGCACAGATACGCAGTATTTT.

This chain connects TRBV10-1 to TRBJ2-3; 10 bases are shared with TRBD2. V lost 6 bases to trimming and J lost 2 bases; unmatched junction nucleotides: 5. This CDR3 has 15 amino acids. The V gene's germline CDR1 is WNHNN and CDR2 SYGVQD (reference sequence). The CDR3 loop is CASSRTSGFTDTQYF. The CDR3 DNA follows: TGCGCCAGCAGCCGGACTAGCGGCTTCACAGATACGCAGTATTTT.

A word on this clonotype: A junction end diverges from the germline sequence, so it may reflect a read error. The chain links TRBV20-1 to TRBJ2-5, with unresolved D. Germline-derived CDR1 and CDR2 are DFQATT and SNEGSKA (reference sequence). There are 16 residues in the CDR3. Here the CDR3 reads CSARDRIGGIQEAQYF. The CDR3, as DNA: TGCAGTGCTAGAGATAGGATCGGTGGGATCCAAGAGGCCCAGTACTTC.

This clonotype was detected many times. The V gene is TRBV6-1, the J gene TRBJ2-1; TRBD2 matches 8 bases. Germline loops: CDR1 MNHNS, CDR2 SASEGT. V gave up 4 bases and J gave up 9 bases; unmatched junction bases: 11. This CDR3 is built from 15 residues. The CDR3 DNA is TGTGCCAGCAGTGCCGCCTCGGGAGGGCCCGGTGAGCAGTTCTTC. Amino acid sequence: CASSAASGGPGEQFF.

In this sample, this clonotype turned up many times. The rearrangement joins TRBV7-9 to TRBJ2-5; a possible D gene is TRBD1 (6 bases). This CDR3 comprises 14 residues. V lost 5 bases and J 0 bases, leaving 10 bases between the germline ends. The V gene's germline CDR1 is SEHNR and CDR2 FQNEAQ (reference sequence). The CDR3 coding sequence is TGTGCCAGCAGCGGGGGCCTGTACCAAGAGACCCAGTACTTC. This codes for CASSGGLYQETQYF.

The sample holds many counts of this clonotype. The chain uses TRBV28 and TRBJ2-3; no clear D. CDR1 is MDHEN, CDR2 SYDVKM, per germline. CDR3 size: 15 residues. V shed 2 bases and J shed 0 bases, with 9 bases lying between them. The CDR3 nucleotides read TGTGCCAGCAGTTTACGATTAGGTAGCACAGATACGCAGTATTTT. Encoded protein: CASSLRLGSTDTQYF.

This clonotype was observed many times. The chain carries TRBV3-1 and TRBJ2-1; D is unresolved. Trimming took 4 bases from V and 4 from J, leaving 11 bases between them. The CDR3 contains 14 residues. Germline V lookup: CDR1 LGHDT, CDR2 YNNKEL (reference sequence). Here the CDR3 DNA reads TGTGCCAGCAGCCGAAACTCGGATTACAATGAGCAGTTCTTC. Its translation is CASSRNSDYNEQFF.

This clonotype was detected a few times. The rearrangement uses TRBV30 and TRBJ1-2; 8 nucleotides line up with TRBD1. The germline gives CDR1 GTSNPN, CDR2 SVGIG (reference sequence). This CDR3 is built from 11 residues. V gave up 8 bases and J gave up 11 bases; unmatched junction bases: 10. The CDR3 DNA follows: TGTGCCCTCCAAACACAGGGGGAGTACACCTTC. This translates into CALQTQGEYTF. Together with reference TRBV30 and TRBJ1-2, the CDR3 gives the full variable domain: SQTIHQWPATLVQPVGSPLSLECTVEGTSNPNLYWYRQAAGRGLQLLFYSVGIGQISSEVPQNLSASRPQDRQFILSSKKLLLSDSGFYLCALQTQGEYTFGSGTRLTVV.

The sample holds many counts of this clonotype. In nucleotides, the CDR3 is TGCAGTGCTAGAGATAGCGGGAGGGACGAAGAGCAGTACTTC. Encoded protein: CSARDSGRDEEQYF. V usage is TRBV20-1 and J usage is TRBJ2-7; the match to TRBD2 covers 11 bases. V shed 0 bases and J 7 bases; nucleotides not matched to a gene: 5. The CDR3 extends over 14 amino acids. Germline V gene lookup returns CDR1 DFQATT and CDR2 SNEGSKA (reference sequence).

This clonotype was recorded at least ten times. The V and J genes are TRBV5-1 and TRBJ2-1, with 14 bases aligning to TRBD2. The V gene end was trimmed by 4 bases and the J gene end by 10 bases; junction bases not matched to a gene: 7. Looked up from germline, CDR1 is SGHRS and CDR2 is YFSETQ. The CDR3 spans 15 residues. CDR3 bases: TGCGCCAGCAGCCCGGGACTAGCGGGAGAGGGGGAGCAGTTCTTC. It translates to CASSPGLAGEGEQFF.

This clonotype has ten or more counts. V and J are TRBV20-1 and TRBJ2-5; the D gene is possibly TRBD1 (8 bases). The V end lost 5 bases, the J end lost 5 bases, and 18 bases lay between the germline ends. The length of the CDR3 is 14 residues. Germline V lookup: CDR1 DFQATT, CDR2 SNEGSKA (reference sequence). CDR3 sequence reads: CSAPTGGGGETQYF. The CDR3 nucleotides read TGCAGTGCTCCCACAGGGGGGGGTGGGGAGACCCAGTACTTC.

This clonotype has at least ten counts. The chain recombines TRBV18 with TRBJ2-3; D not certain. The V end lost 3 bases, the J end lost 6 bases, and 4 bases lay between the germline ends. CDR3 length equals 11 residues. CDR1 and CDR2 (germline): KGHSH, LQKENI. The CDR3 sequence: CASSPSDTQYF. In nucleotides, the CDR3 is TGTGCCAGCTCACCCTCGGATACGCAGTATTTT. Based on the CDR3 plus reference TRBV18 and TRBJ2-3, the full variable domain is NAGVMQNPRHLVRRRGQEARLRCSPMKGHSHVYWYRQLPEEGLKFMVYLQKENIIDESGMPKERFSAEFPKEGPSILRIQQVVRGDSAAYFCASSPSDTQYFGPGTRLTVL.

The sample holds a few counts of this clonotype. The rearrangement uses TRBV5-1 and TRBJ2-2; D may correspond to TRBD1 or TRBD2 (5 bases each). Germline assignment: CDR1 SGHRS and CDR2 YFSETQ. There are 15 residues in the CDR3. The V gene lost 1 base and the J gene lost 1 base, with 8 bases spanning the gap. CDR3 sequence reads: CASSLTGRNTGELFF. Here the CDR3 DNA reads TGCGCCAGCAGCTTGACGGGACGGAACACCGGGGAGCTGTTTTTT.